This TCR beta chain emerged from a study of blood T cell repertoires in COVID-19. Study as a whole: The analysed material was cDNA or gDNA that came from T cells, B-cell-depleted T cells, or PBMCs.

This clone is a singleton in its sample. Original analysis: The authors estimated nucleated cell counts from reference gene primer amplification. Clones were read by immunoSEQ multiplex PCR, and TCRdb kept only the in-frame ones, dropping some. That table gives V, J and clone size, and the DNA gave D and trimming. Counted here are some 190,000 clones, about 83% occurring once; the ten biggest clones make up about 5.1%. The CDR3 is 13 amino acids. Trimming removed 3 bases at V and 2 bases at J, with 7 bases between. Germline V gives CDR1 SNHLY, CDR2 FYNNEI. The chain combines TRBV2 with TRBJ1-1; D is ambiguous. Material: peripheral blood. This TCR was recovered from a woman aged 70-85 years with active or convalescent COVID-19. The CDR3 DNA reads as TGTGCCAGCAGTGATTTCAGAAACACTGAAGCTTTCTTT. Translating gives CASSDFRNTEAFF.